This passage covers 13 T cell receptor beta chains from one sample sequenced in a study of OX40 agonist ivuxolimab in advanced cancers. Generated by immunoSEQ multiplex PCR, the TCRdb table keeps only in-frame clones and is missing some. The sample gives roughly 92,000 clones, 87% of which show up once; roughly 1.4% is in the top ten. The sample was CD4+ or CD8+ T cells sorted from blood, taken in a trial of the OX40 agonist ivuxolimab. The receptor set was obtained from an adult with an advanced solid tumor such as melanoma, head and neck, liver or kidney cancer.

The chain employs TRBV6-5 and TRBJ2-7, with unresolved D. The V gene lost 4 bases and the J gene lost 0 bases, with 10 bases spanning the gap. The V gene's germline CDR1 is MNHEY and CDR2 SVGAGI. This CDR3 has 14 amino acids. In DNA form, the CDR3 reads TGTGCCAGCAGTTCGACTGACCGCTCCTACGAGCAGTACTTC. It is translated as CASSSTDRSYEQYF.

V is TRBV5-1 and J is TRBJ1-1; D is uncertain. In germline, CDR1 is SGHRS, CDR2 YFSETQ. V was shortened by 4 bases and J by 1 base, with 14 bases between the two germline ends. The CDR3 spans 15 residues. The CDR3 region is CASSPGHAGNTEAFF. For the CDR3, the DNA is TGCGCCAGCAGCCCCGGCCACGCGGGGAACACTGAAGCTTTCTTT.

V is TRBV13 and J is TRBJ1-6; 11 bases are shared with TRBD1. V dropped 3 bases and J dropped 11; count of bases not matched to a gene: 6. The CDR3 covers 15 residues. Germline lookup yields CDR1 PRHDT and CDR2 FYEKMQ (reference sequence). In DNA form, the CDR3 reads TGTGCCAGCAGCTTCGCCGGGACAGGGGGACCACCCCTCCACTTT. Encoded protein: CASSFAGTGGPPLHF.

The rearrangement uses TRBV29-1 and TRBJ2-5, with TRBD1 as a possible D gene (7 bases). Looked up from germline, CDR1 is SQVTM and CDR2 is ANQGSEA. The CDR3 covers 16 residues. Trimming pared 6 bases from V and 3 bases from J, leaving 23 bases between. The CDR3 DNA follows: TGCAGCGTGCCGGAGGGGACAGCATATCCCGAAGAGACCCAGTACTTC. Its protein is CSVPEGTAYPEETQYF. The full variable domain, with the rest looked up from reference TRBV29-1 and TRBJ2-5, is SAVISQKPSRDICQRGTSLTIQCQVDSQVTMMFWYRQQPGQSLTLIATANQGSEATYESGFVIDKFPISRPNLTFSTLTVSNMSPEDSSIYLCSVPEGTAYPEETQYFGPGTRLLVL.

This sequence joins TRBV25-1 and TRBJ1-1, with D perhaps matching TRBD1 (5 bases). CDR3 size: 15 residues. Germline values: CDR1 MGHDK, CDR2 SYGVNS. V lost 4 bases, J lost 3 bases, and 15 bases lay in between. CDR3: CASSGRTGSYTEAFF. The CDR3 region has the DNA TGTGCCAGCAGTGGACGAACAGGATCCTACACTGAAGCTTTCTTT.

The chain uses TRBV6-5 and TRBJ2-7; D not resolved. V gave up 0 bases and J gave up 5 bases, with 5 bases separating them. CDR1 and CDR2 from the germline V gene are MNHEY and SVGAGI. The CDR3 has 12 residues. The CDR3 protein is CASSYSPDEQYF. Here the CDR3 DNA reads TGTGCCAGCAGTTACTCTCCGGACGAGCAGTACTTC.

The chain joins TRBV18 to TRBJ1-1; D gene uncertain. Trimming cost V 2 bases and J 4 bases, with 8 bases left between them. CDR1 and CDR2 from the germline V gene are KGHSH and LQKENI. The CDR3 runs 13 residues. Here the CDR3 DNA reads TGTGCCAGCTCACCATACCCAGGCACTGAAGCTTTCTTT. It is translated as CASSPYPGTEAFF. Variable domain in full (rest from reference TRBV18 and TRBJ1-1): NAGVMQNPRHLVRRRGQEARLRCSPMKGHSHVYWYRQLPEEGLKFMVYLQKENIIDESGMPKERFSAEFPKEGPSILRIQQVVRGDSAAYFCASSPYPGTEAFFGQGTRLTVV.

Only one count was recorded for this clone. The rearrangement links TRBV28 to TRBJ2-4; weak D call: TRBD1 (5 bases). Per the germline V gene, CDR1 is MDHEN and CDR2 is SYDVKM. Trimming cost V 2 bases and J 8 bases, with 16 bases left between them. The CDR3 runs to 15 residues. In DNA form, the CDR3 reads TGTGCCAGCAGTTTAGTAGGACAAGGGATGGACATTCAGTACTTC. It is translated as CASSLVGQGMDIQYF.

The V call is TRBV7-8, the J call TRBJ2-1; 12 bases are shared with TRBD2. Per germline, CDR1 SGHVS and CDR2 FQNEAQ. The CDR3 runs to 15 residues. V was clipped by 2 bases and J by 7 bases; unmatched bases: 3. For the CDR3, the DNA is TGTGCCAGCAGCTTATACCTAGCGGGGGGGAATGAGCAGTTCTTC. This sequence encodes CASSLYLAGGNEQFF.

This clone was seen once. The V and J genes are TRBV11-2 and TRBJ2-5; D assignment may be TRBD1 or TRBD2 (6 bases each). The CDR3 covers 14 residues. The ends were cut back, 6 bases at V and 4 bases at J, with 15 bases in the middle. Germline CDR1 is SGHAT and CDR2 is FQNNGV. The CDR3 DNA follows: TGTGCCAGCAGGTTGACACGGGGGCCAGAGACCCAGTACTTC. It translates to CASRLTRGPETQYF.

This chain joins TRBV2 and TRBJ2-2; no clear D gene. V dropped 7 bases and J dropped 7 bases, with 13 bases sitting between them. CDR3 size: 13 residues. Germline V gene sequence: CDR1 SNHLY, CDR2 FYNNEI. DNA for the CDR3: TGTGCCAGCATACGGGCGAGAGACGGGGAGCTGTTTTTT. Amino acids: CASIRARDGELFF.

The chain employs TRBV29-1 and TRBJ2-5; TRBD1 might be the D (5 bases). Germline assignment: CDR1 SQVTM and CDR2 ANQGSEA. V was shortened by 4 bases and J by 1 base, with 13 bases between the two germline ends. The CDR3 sequence is 14 residues long. As DNA, the CDR3 is TGCAGCGTTGTCCTGGGAAGGGGCCAAGAGACCCAGTACTTC. This encodes CSVVLGRGQETQYF. The variable domain in full, with the rest retrieved from reference TRBV29-1 and TRBJ2-5, is SAVISQKPSRDICQRGTSLTIQCQVDSQVTMMFWYRQQPGQSLTLIATANQGSEATYESGFVIDKFPISRPNLTFSTLTVSNMSPEDSSIYLCSVVLGRGQETQYFGPGTRLLVL.

The chain uses TRBV5-4 and TRBJ2-3; D call uncertain. Deletions cut 5 bases from V and 0 bases from J, with 7 bases between. Germline CDR1 reads SGHNT; CDR2 reads YYREEE (reference sequence). The CDR3 is 13 residues long. The CDR3 loop is CASSPSSTDTQYF. CDR3 nucleotide sequence: TGTGCCAGCAGTCCAAGTAGCACAGATACGCAGTATTTT.